The clone carrying this T cell receptor (beta chain) was seen more than once but under ten times. Antigen unknown. TCRdb passed the reads through MiXCR, listing each CDR3 protein once. This table holds about 310,000 distinct CDR3 sequences, 15% to 20% found once. The sample originates from a study of T cell repertoires in cytomegalovirus infection. Overall study context: Carrying CMV and the relevant HLA type showed in public TCR beta signatures. Findings and caveats of the study: Accumulated public TCR beta family frequency recognized individuals carrying CMV together with the relevant HLA. HLA-C-restricted CMV clonotypes gave the most frequent clonotype in two of eight donors.

The CDR3 has 16 amino acids. Trimming removed 0 bases at V and 2 bases at J, with 13 bases between. Germline V gene sequence: CDR1 SGHNT, CDR2 YYREEE (reference sequence). This TCR came from a human donor in good health (CMV status not recorded). Some clones in this sample may be carry-over from other donors' samples. The chain recombines TRBV5-4 with TRBJ2-3; D tentatively reads TRBD1 or TRBD2 (5 bases each). The specimen was PBMCs. In DNA form, the CDR3 reads TGTGCCAGCAGCTTGGGTTGGCAGGGAGTCACAGATACGCAGTATTTT. It specifies CASSLGWQGVTDTQYF.